Detailed here is one T cell receptor (beta chain). Its antigen is not identified. The data were taken from a study of cytotoxic CD8 clonotypes in ibrutinib-treated CLL. Repertoires were generated with immunoSEQ multiplex PCR, while TCRdb's copy carries only in-frame clones and drops some. In the table there are roughly 200,000 clones, about four fifths of which are singletons. The germline gives CDR1 SGHNT, CDR2 YYREEE (reference sequence). This CDR3 has 13 residues. V was clipped by 0 bases and J by 3 bases, with 6 bases between them. Study conclusions and caveats: Among the clonotypes, public ones were uncommon and contracted or held stable on treatment. The clonality went up when patients responded to ibrutinib and dropped back toward baseline at progression.

The source material was PBMCs, sampled after 12 months of ibrutinib treatment. The chain uses TRBV5-4 and TRBJ2-5; D is undetermined. The source is a human donor with chronic lymphocytic leukemia. In DNA, the CDR3 is TGTGCCAGCAGCTTGGACTGGGAAGAGACCCAGTACTTC. It encodes CASSLDWEETQYF.